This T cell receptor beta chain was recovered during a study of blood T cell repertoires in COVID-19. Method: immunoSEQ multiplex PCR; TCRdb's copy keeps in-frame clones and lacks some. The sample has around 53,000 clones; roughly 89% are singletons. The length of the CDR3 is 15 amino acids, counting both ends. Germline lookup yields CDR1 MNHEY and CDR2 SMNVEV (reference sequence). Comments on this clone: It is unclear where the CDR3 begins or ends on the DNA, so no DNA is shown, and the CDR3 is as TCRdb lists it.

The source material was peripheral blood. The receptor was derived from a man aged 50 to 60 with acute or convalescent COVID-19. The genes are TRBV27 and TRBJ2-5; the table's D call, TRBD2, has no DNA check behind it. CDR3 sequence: CASSQRGYFGETQYF.